This is a list of T cell receptor beta chains from one sample in a study of read filtering for tumor transcriptome and immune sequencing. Each CDR3 protein gets one entry after TCRdb re-called the reads with MiXCR. The table lists 100,000 to 150,000 distinct CDR3 sequences, about an eighth of them singletons. Sequenced: a population of CD138-negative cells sorted from bone marrow. The source of these receptors is a donor aged 40 or older with multiple myeloma. The CDR3 runs from the conserved cysteine through the conserved F or W. A D gene is named only where the DNA matches it firmly. Rows may omit the clone size; those that give it use once, few, many or a size class.

J gene: TRBJ2-3; D gene: .; V gene: TRBV3-1; clone size: many; CDR3 protein: CASSHEGGVPDTQYF; CDR3 DNA: TGTGCCAGCAGCCATGAGGGAGGAGTCCCAGATACGCAGTATTTT
J gene: TRBJ1-5; D gene: TRBD1; V gene: TRBV3-1; clone size: many; CDR3 protein: CASSQEWAGGKPQHF; CDR3 DNA: TGTGCCAGCAGCCAAGAATGGGCAGGGGGCAAGCCCCAGCATTTT
J gene: TRBJ1-1; D gene: .; V gene: TRBV28; clone size: many; CDR3 protein: CASSVQTTRAFF; CDR3 DNA: TGTGCCAGCAGTGTTCAGACGACCCGGGCTTTCTTT
J gene: TRBJ1-5; D gene: TRBD1; V gene: TRBV20-1; clone size: many; CDR3 protein: CSARMLGQGNNQPQHF; CDR3 DNA: TGCAGTGCTAGAATGCTAGGACAGGGAAATAATCAGCCCCAGCATTTT
J gene: TRBJ2-3; D gene: .; V gene: TRBV5-1; clone size: few; CDR3 protein: CASKSGAGTDTQYF; CDR3 DNA: TGCGCCAGCAAGTCGGGGGCCGGGACAGATACGCAGTATTTT
J gene: TRBJ2-2; D gene: .; V gene: TRBV5-1; clone size: few; CDR3 protein: CASSLEFQGSGELFF; CDR3 DNA: TGCGCCAGCAGCTTGGAATTCCAGGGGTCCGGGGAGCTGTTTTTT
J gene: TRBJ1-1; D gene: .; V gene: TRBV9; clone size: many; CDR3 protein: CASSVGQQNTEAFF; CDR3 DNA: TGTGCCAGCAGCGTAGGACAGCAGAACACTGAAGCTTTCTTT
J gene: TRBJ1-1; D gene: .; V gene: TRBV11-2; clone size: .; CDR3 protein: CASSSPTGLGRETEAFF; CDR3 DNA: TGTGCCAGCAGCTCCCCCACGGGGCTGGGGAGGGAGACTGAAGCTTTCTTT
J gene: TRBJ2-3; D gene: .; V gene: TRBV6-5; clone size: many; CDR3 protein: CASSYRPASTDTQYF; CDR3 DNA: TGTGCCAGCAGTTACCGGCCCGCGAGCACAGATACGCAGTATTTT
J gene: TRBJ2-5; D gene: .; V gene: TRBV5-6; clone size: many; CDR3 protein: CASSQGGLETQYF; CDR3 DNA: TGTGCCAGCAGCCAAGGAGGTTTAGAGACCCAGTACTTC
J gene: TRBJ2-7; D gene: TRBD1; V gene: TRBV19; clone size: many; CDR3 protein: CASGGTGSYEQYF; CDR3 DNA: TGTGCCAGTGGAGGGACAGGGTCCTACGAGCAGTACTTC
J gene: TRBJ1-2; D gene: TRBD1; V gene: TRBV29-1; clone size: .; CDR3 protein: CSVSDRGFGYTF; CDR3 DNA: TGCAGCGTATCGGACAGGGGATTTGGCTACACCTTC
J gene: TRBJ2-5; D gene: TRBD1; V gene: TRBV27; clone size: .; CDR3 protein: CASRPGQARETQYF; CDR3 DNA: TGTGCCAGCAGGCCGGGACAGGCTCGCGAGACCCAGTACTTC
J gene: TRBJ2-6; D gene: .; V gene: TRBV6-1; clone size: many; CDR3 protein: CASSEFRVTGSSGANVLTF; CDR3 DNA: TGTGCCAGCAGTGAATTTCGGGTGACAGGCTCCTCTGGGGCCAACGTCCTGACTTTC
J gene: TRBJ2-5; D gene: .; V gene: TRBV10-3; clone size: many; CDR3 protein: CAISESEGTQYF; CDR3 DNA: TGTGCCATCAGTGAGTCGGAGGGGACCCAGTACTTC
J gene: TRBJ2-3; D gene: .; V gene: TRBV20-1; clone size: many; CDR3 protein: CSARAVGLTDTQYF; CDR3 DNA: TGCAGTGCTAGAGCCGTGGGCCTGACAGATACGCAGTATTTT
J gene: TRBJ1-4; D gene: TRBD1; V gene: TRBV7-8; clone size: many; CDR3 protein: CASSHRQGAGEKLFF; CDR3 DNA: TGTGCCAGCAGCCATCGACAGGGGGCTGGTGAAAAACTGTTTTTT
J gene: TRBJ2-1; D gene: TRBD1; V gene: TRBV11-3; clone size: many; CDR3 protein: CASSPPTGGSHTGNEQFF; CDR3 DNA: TGTGCCAGCAGCCCACCGACAGGGGGGTCACATACGGGCAATGAGCAGTTCTTC
J gene: TRBJ2-2; D gene: .; V gene: TRBV6-5; clone size: many; CDR3 protein: CASSYLGELFF; CDR3 DNA: TGTGCCAGCAGTTACCTGGGGGAGCTGTTTTTT
J gene: TRBJ2-1; D gene: .; V gene: TRBV5-1; clone size: many; CDR3 protein: CASSLEPGYSYNEQFF; CDR3 DNA: TGCGCCAGCAGCTTAGAGCCCGGGTACTCCTACAATGAGCAGTTCTTC
J gene: TRBJ2-3; D gene: .; V gene: TRBV20-1; clone size: .; CDR3 protein: CSASRGGGASDTQYF; CDR3 DNA: TGCAGTGCTAGCAGGGGTGGGGGGGCGTCAGATACGCAGTATTTT
J gene: TRBJ2-5; D gene: TRBD1; V gene: TRBV5-6; clone size: few; CDR3 protein: CAGSKTGVETQYF; CDR3 DNA: TGTGCCGGCAGCAAGACAGGGGTGGAGACCCAGTACTTC
J gene: TRBJ2-3; D gene: .; V gene: TRBV11-2; clone size: many; CDR3 protein: CASSTSRGGDTQYF; CDR3 DNA: TGTGCCAGCAGCACGAGCAGGGGGGGAGATACGCAGTATTTT
J gene: TRBJ2-5; D gene: .; V gene: TRBV5-4; clone size: many; CDR3 protein: CASSLGDRQETQYF; CDR3 DNA: TGTGCCAGCAGCTTGGGCGACAGACAAGAGACCCAGTACTTC
J gene: TRBJ2-7; D gene: .; V gene: TRBV5-1; clone size: .; CDR3 protein: CASSLASRSSSYEQYF; CDR3 DNA: TGCGCCAGCAGCTTGGCATCCAGAAGCAGCTCCTACGAGCAGTACTTC
J gene: TRBJ2-1; D gene: TRBD2; V gene: TRBV6-2/TRBV6-3; clone size: many; CDR3 protein: CASSYPPIAGGFNEQFF; CDR3 DNA: TGTGCCAGCAGTTACCCCCCCATAGCGGGGGGTTTTAATGAGCAGTTCTTC
J gene: TRBJ2-2; D gene: .; V gene: TRBV29-1; clone size: many; CDR3 protein: CSVETSTTGELFF; CDR3 DNA: TGCAGCGTTGAAACATCAACCACCGGGGAGCTGTTTTTT
J gene: TRBJ2-1; D gene: TRBD2; V gene: TRBV24-1; clone size: many; CDR3 protein: CATSASGNRNEQFF; CDR3 DNA: TGTGCCACCAGTGCTAGCGGGAATCGCAATGAGCAGTTCTTC
J gene: TRBJ2-1; D gene: TRBD2; V gene: TRBV18; clone size: many; CDR3 protein: CASSPPSGAYNEQFF; CDR3 DNA: TGTGCCAGCTCACCCCCTAGCGGGGCCTACAATGAGCAGTTCTTC
J gene: TRBJ2-7; D gene: .; V gene: TRBV20-1; clone size: many; CDR3 protein: CSARDVGSGWEQYF; CDR3 DNA: TGCAGTGCTAGAGATGTAGGCTCAGGTTGGGAGCAGTACTTC
J gene: TRBJ2-3; D gene: TRBD1; V gene: TRBV5-5; clone size: few; CDR3 protein: CASSQTGQGGTDTQYF; CDR3 DNA: TGTGCCAGCAGCCAGACCGGACAGGGCGGCACAGATACGCAGTATTTT
J gene: TRBJ1-4; D gene: .; V gene: TRBV12-3/TRBV12-4; clone size: .; CDR3 protein: CASSLAGSSHEKLFF; CDR3 DNA: TGTGCCAGCAGTTTGGCCGGCAGTTCGCATGAAAAACTGTTTTTT
J gene: TRBJ2-7; D gene: TRBD1; V gene: TRBV29-1; clone size: many; CDR3 protein: CSVETGTGKYYEQYF; CDR3 DNA: TGCAGCGTTGAAACCGGGACAGGGAAGTACTACGAGCAGTACTTC
J gene: TRBJ2-3; D gene: TRBD1; V gene: TRBV24-1; clone size: many; CDR3 protein: CATSDLTGVPDTQYF; CDR3 DNA: TGTGCCACCAGTGATTTGACAGGGGTTCCAGATACGCAGTATTTT
J gene: TRBJ2-1; D gene: TRBD2; V gene: TRBV2; clone size: many; CDR3 protein: CASSAGGTSSYNEQFF; CDR3 DNA: TGTGCCAGCAGTGCCGGCGGGACTAGCAGCTACAATGAGCAGTTCTTC
J gene: TRBJ2-5; D gene: .; V gene: TRBV7-9; clone size: many; CDR3 protein: CASSRGPETQYF; CDR3 DNA: TGTGCCAGCAGCCGGGGCCCGGAGACCCAGTACTTC
J gene: TRBJ2-1; D gene: TRBD1; V gene: TRBV29-1; clone size: many; CDR3 protein: CSVRAGGWTGFF; CDR3 DNA: TGCAGCGTTAGGGCAGGGGGCTGGACAGGCTTCTTC
J gene: TRBJ2-1; D gene: TRBD2; V gene: TRBV7-9; clone size: many; CDR3 protein: CASSPAGGPYNEQFF; CDR3 DNA: TGTGCCAGCAGCCCGGCGGGAGGGCCGTACAATGAGCAGTTCTTC
J gene: TRBJ2-1; D gene: .; V gene: TRBV19; clone size: many; CDR3 protein: CASTPQGSFSEQFF; CDR3 DNA: TGTGCCAGTACCCCGCAGGGAAGTTTCTCTGAGCAGTTCTTC
J gene: TRBJ2-2; D gene: .; V gene: TRBV5-1; clone size: many; CDR3 protein: CASSPQVGTGELFF; CDR3 DNA: TGCGCCAGCTCACCCCAGGTTGGAACCGGGGAGCTGTTTTTT
J gene: TRBJ2-7; D gene: .; V gene: TRBV11-2; clone size: many; CDR3 protein: CASSATHSEQYF; CDR3 DNA: TGTGCCAGCAGCGCGACACACTCGGAGCAGTACTTC
J gene: TRBJ1-2; D gene: .; V gene: TRBV7-9; clone size: many; CDR3 protein: CASSTQGPNYGYTF; CDR3 DNA: TGTGCCAGCAGCACGCAGGGTCCAAACTATGGCTACACCTTC